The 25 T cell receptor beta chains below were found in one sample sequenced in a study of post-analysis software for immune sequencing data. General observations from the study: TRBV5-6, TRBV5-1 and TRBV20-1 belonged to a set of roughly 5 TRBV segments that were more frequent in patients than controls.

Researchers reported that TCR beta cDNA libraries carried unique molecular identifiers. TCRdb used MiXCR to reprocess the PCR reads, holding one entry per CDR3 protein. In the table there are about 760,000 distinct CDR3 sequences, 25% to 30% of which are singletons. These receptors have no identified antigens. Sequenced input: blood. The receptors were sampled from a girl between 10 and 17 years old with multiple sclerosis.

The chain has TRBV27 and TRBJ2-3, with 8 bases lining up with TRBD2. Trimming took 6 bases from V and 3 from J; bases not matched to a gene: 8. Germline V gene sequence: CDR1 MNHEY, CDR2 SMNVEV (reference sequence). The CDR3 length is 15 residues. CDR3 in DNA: TGTGCCAGCAGCTCACTTAGCGGGGCGACAGATACGCAGTATTTT. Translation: CASSSLSGATDTQYF.

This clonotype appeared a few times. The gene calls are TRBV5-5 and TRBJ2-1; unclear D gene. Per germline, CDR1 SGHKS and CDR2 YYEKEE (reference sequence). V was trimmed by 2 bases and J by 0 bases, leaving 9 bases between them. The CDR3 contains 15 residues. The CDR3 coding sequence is TGTGCCAGCAGCTTTACATTAAGCTCCTACAATGAGCAGTTCTTC. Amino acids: CASSFTLSSYNEQFF.

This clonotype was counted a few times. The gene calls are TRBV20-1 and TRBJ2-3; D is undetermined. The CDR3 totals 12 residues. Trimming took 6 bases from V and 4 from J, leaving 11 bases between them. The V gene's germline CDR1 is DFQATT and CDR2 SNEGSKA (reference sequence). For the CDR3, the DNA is TGCAGTGCCACTCCTGCCGCAGATACGCAGTATTTT. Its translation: CSATPAADTQYF.

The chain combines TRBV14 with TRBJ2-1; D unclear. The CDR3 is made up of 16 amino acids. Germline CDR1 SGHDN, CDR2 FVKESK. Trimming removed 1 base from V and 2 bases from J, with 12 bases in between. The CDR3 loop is CASSQVSGAPYNEQFF. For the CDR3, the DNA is TGTGCCAGCAGCCAAGTTTCTGGAGCCCCCTACAATGAGCAGTTCTTC.

The CDR3 loop is CATSRGRTAGQGDTQYF. The DNA of the CDR3 is TGTGCCACCAGCAGAGGCCGGACCGCCGGCCAGGGGGATACGCAGTATTTT. The chain employs TRBV15 and TRBJ2-3; perhaps TRBD1 as D (6 bases). The CDR3 is 17 amino acids. Trimming stripped 1 base from V and 6 bases from J, with 20 bases between. The germline V gene encodes CDR1 LNHNV and CDR2 YYDKDF (reference sequence).

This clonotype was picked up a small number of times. CDR3 residues: CSAVGRKDETYNYGYTF. The CDR3 coding sequence is TGCAGTGCTGTTGGGAGGAAGGATGAAACCTATAACTATGGCTACACCTTC. The chain is built from TRBV20-1 and TRBJ1-2; D gene unclear. Germline V gene lookup returns CDR1 DFQATT and CDR2 SNEGSKA (reference sequence). The CDR3 is 17 amino acids. V shed 5 bases and J shed 1 base, with 23 bases lying between them.

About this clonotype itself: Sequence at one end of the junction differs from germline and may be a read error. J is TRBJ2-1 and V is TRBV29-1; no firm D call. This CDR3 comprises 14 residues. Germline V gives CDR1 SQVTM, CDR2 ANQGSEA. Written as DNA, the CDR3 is TGCAGCGTTGATGGGCAGGTCCGATCCAATGAGCGGTTCTTC. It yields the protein CSVDGQVRSNERFF.

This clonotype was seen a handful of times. The CDR3 spells CATSDPGTGPYNEQFF. The CDR3 DNA follows: TGTGCCACCAGTGATCCAGGGACAGGACCCTACAATGAGCAGTTCTTC. This chain links TRBV24-1 with TRBJ2-1; TRBD1 matches 8 bases. Germline lookup yields CDR1 KGHDR and CDR2 SFDVKD. The CDR3 consists of 16 residues. J was trimmed by 2 bases and V by 3 bases; bases with no gene match: 5.

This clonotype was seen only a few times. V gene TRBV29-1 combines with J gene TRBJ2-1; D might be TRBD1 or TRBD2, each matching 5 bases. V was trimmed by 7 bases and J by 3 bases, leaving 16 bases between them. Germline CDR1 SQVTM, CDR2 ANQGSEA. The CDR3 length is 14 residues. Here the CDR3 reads CSAPGPVGYNEQFF. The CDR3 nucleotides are TGCAGCGCCCCGGGACCGGTGGGCTACAATGAGCAGTTCTTC.

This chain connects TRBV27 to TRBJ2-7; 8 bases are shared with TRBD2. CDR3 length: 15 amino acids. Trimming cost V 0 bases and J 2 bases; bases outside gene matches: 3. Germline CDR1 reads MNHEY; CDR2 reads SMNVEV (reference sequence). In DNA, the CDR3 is TGTGCCAGCAGTTTATCAGCCGGGAGGGCCTACGAGCAGTACTTC. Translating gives CASSLSAGRAYEQYF.

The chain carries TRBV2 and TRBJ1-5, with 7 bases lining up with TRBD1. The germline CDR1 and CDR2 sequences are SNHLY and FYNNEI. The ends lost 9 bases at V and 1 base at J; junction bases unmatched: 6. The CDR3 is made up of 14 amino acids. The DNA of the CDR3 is TGTGCCAGTCAAACAGGGGAGAGCAATCAGCCCCAGCATTTT. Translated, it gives CASQTGESNQPQHF.

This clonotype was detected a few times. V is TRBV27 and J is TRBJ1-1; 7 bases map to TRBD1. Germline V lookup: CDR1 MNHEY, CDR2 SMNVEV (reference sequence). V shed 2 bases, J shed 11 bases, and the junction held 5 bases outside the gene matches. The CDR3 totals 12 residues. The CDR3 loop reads CASSLPRGRAFF. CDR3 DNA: TGTGCCAGCAGTTTACCGAGGGGGCGCGCTTTCTTT.

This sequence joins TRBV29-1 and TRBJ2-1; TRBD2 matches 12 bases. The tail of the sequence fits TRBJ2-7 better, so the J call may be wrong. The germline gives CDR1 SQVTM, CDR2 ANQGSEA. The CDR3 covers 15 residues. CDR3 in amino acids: CSLRRRLAGDNEQYF. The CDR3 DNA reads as TGCAGCCTTAGGAGGCGACTAGCGGGAGACAATGAGCAGTACTTC.

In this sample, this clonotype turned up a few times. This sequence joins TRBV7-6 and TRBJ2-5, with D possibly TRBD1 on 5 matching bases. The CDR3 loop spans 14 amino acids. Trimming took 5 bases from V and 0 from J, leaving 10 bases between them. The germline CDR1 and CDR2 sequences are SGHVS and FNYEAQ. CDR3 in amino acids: CASSKTDNQETQYF. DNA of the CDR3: TGTGCCAGCAGCAAGACAGACAACCAAGAGACCCAGTACTTC. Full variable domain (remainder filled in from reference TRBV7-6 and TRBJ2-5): GAGVSQSPRYKVTKRGQDVALRCDPISGHVSLYWYRQALGQGPEFLTYFNYEAQQDKSGLPNDRFSAERPEGSISTLTIQRTEQRDSAMYRCASSKTDNQETQYFGPGTRLLVL.

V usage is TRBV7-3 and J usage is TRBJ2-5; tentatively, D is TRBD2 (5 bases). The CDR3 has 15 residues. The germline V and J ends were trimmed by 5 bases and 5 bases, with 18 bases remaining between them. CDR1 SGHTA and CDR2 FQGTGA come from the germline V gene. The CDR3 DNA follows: TGTGCCAGCAGCGTAGGGAGAGGGCGAGGCGAGACCCAGTACTTC. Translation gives CASSVGRGRGETQYF.

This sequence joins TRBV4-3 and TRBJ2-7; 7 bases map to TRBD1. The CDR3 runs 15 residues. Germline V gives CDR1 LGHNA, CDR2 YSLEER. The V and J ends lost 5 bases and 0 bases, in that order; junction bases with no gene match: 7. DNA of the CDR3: TGCGCCAGCAGCGAGGTACAGGGGAGCTCCTACGAGCAGTACTTC. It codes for CASSEVQGSSYEQYF.

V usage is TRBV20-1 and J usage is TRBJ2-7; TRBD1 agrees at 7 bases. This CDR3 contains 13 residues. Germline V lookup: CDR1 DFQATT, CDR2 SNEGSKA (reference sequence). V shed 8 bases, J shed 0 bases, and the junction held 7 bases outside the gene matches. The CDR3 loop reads CSTGQESSYEQYF. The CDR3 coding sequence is TGCAGTACCGGACAGGAGAGCTCCTACGAGCAGTACTTC.

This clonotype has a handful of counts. CDR3 DNA: TGTGCCAGCAGCTTCAATCCGGCCCTCCTAAAAGATACGCAGTATTTT. Its translation is CASSFNPALLKDTQYF. The rearrangement joins TRBV5-6 to TRBJ2-3; D is uncertain. V lost 2 bases to trimming and J lost 5 bases, with 18 bases between them. Looked up from germline, CDR1 is SGHDT and CDR2 is YYEEEE. The CDR3 runs 16 residues.

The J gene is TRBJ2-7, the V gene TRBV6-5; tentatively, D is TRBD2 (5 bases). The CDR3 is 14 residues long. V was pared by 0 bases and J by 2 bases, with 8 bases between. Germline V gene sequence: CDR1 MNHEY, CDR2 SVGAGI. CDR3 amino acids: CASSYSDGTYEQYF. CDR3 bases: TGTGCCAGCAGTTACTCGGACGGGACCTACGAGCAGTACTTC.

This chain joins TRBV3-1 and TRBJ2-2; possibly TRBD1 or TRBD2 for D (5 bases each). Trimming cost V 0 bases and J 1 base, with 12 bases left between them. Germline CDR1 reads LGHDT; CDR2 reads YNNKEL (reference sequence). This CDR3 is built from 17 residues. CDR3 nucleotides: TGTGCCAGCAGCCAAGAGCTCGGGGCCTTGAACACCGGGGAGCTGTTTTTT. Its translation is CASSQELGALNTGELFF.

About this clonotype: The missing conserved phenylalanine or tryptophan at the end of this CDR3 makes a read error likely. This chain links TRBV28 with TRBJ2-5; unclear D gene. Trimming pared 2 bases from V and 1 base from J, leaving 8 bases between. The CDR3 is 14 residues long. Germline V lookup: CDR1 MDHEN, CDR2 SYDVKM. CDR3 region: CASSLIWSQETQYI. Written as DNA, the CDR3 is TGTGCCAGCAGTTTAATATGGAGCCAAGAGACCCAGTACATC.

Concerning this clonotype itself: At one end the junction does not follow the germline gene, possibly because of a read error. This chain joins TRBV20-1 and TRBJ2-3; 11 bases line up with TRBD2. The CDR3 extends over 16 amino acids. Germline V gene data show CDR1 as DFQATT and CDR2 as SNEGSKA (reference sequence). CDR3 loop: CSARGSGRASANTQYF. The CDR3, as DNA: TGCAGTGCCAGAGGTAGCGGGAGGGCCTCTGCGAATACGCAGTATTTT.

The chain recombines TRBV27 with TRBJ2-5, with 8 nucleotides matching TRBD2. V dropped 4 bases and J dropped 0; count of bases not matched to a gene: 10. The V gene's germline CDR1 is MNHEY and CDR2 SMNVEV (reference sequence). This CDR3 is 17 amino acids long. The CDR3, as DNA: TGTGCCAGCAGTTACTCGGGGCGGGGGGCCTACCAAGAGACCCAGTACTTC. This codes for CASSYSGRGAYQETQYF.

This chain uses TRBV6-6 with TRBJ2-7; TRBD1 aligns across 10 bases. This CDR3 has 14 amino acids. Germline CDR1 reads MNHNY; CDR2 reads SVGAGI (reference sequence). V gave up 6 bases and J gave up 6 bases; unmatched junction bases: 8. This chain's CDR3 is CASSNDRGLSEQYF. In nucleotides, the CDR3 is TGTGCCAGCAGCAATGACAGGGGGCTCAGCGAGCAGTACTTC.

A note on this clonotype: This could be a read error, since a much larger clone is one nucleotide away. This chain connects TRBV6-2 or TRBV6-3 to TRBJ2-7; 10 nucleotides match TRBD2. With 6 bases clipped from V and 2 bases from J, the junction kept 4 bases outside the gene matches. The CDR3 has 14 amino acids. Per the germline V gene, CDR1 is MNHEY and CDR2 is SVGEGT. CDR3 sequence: CASRPAGGPYEQYF. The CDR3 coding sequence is TGTGCCAGCAGACCAGCGGGAGGGCCCTACGAGCAGTACTTC.